This passage covers 18 T cell receptor beta chains from one sample sequenced in a study of blood T cell repertoires in COVID-19. Measured with immunoSEQ multiplex PCR; TCRdb has only the in-frame clones, and not every one. The table shows approximately 150,000 clones, with 75% to 90% occurring only once. Sequenced sample: peripheral blood. All receptors derive from a man in his 70s with acute or convalescent COVID-19.

This clone turned up a few times. This rearrangement joins TRBV12-3 or TRBV12-4 to TRBJ1-2; 7 nucleotides line up with TRBD1. The CDR3 covers 13 residues. V lost 2 bases to trimming and J lost 6 bases; unmatched junction nucleotides: 3. CDR3 region: CASSLTRGNGYTF. CDR3 nucleotides: TGTGCCAGCAGTTTAACCAGGGGGAATGGCTACACCTTC.

The CDR3 sequence: CASSSVTGQGLNQPQHF. In DNA, the CDR3 is TGTGCCAGCAGTTCAGTAACGGGACAGGGTTTGAATCAGCCCCAGCATTTT. This rearrangement joins TRBV6-2 or TRBV6-3 to TRBJ1-5, with 9 bases fitting TRBD1. Losses at the gene ends were 4 bases for V and 4 bases for J; bases not matched to a gene: 11. Germline lookup yields CDR1 MNHEY and CDR2 SVGEGT. The CDR3 is 17 amino acids.

Notes on this clone: Compared with germline, one end of the junction differs, possibly owing to a read error. Other nucleotide sequences from this sample produce the same CDR3. This chain joins TRBV5-1 and TRBJ2-3; tentatively, D is TRBD2 (5 bases). CDR1 and CDR2 from the germline V gene are SGHRS and YFSETQ. The CDR3 runs to 14 residues. The CDR3 loop reads CASSLEGSTDTQYF. The CDR3 DNA reads as TGCGCCAGCAGCTTGGAAGGGAGCACGGATACGCAGTATTTT.

This rearrangement joins TRBV3-1 (or the pseudogene TRBV3-2) to TRBJ2-7; 10 nucleotides align to TRBD2. Germline CDR1 LGHDT, CDR2 YNNKEL (reference sequence). The CDR3 spans 16 residues. Unmatched junction bases numbered 6, after V lost 1 base and J lost 3 bases. The DNA for the CDR3 is TGTGCCAGCAGCCAAGGGGTCTCTAGCGGGAGCTACGAGCAGTACTTC. As protein: CASSQGVSSGSYEQYF.

This clone was found once. The chain links TRBV14 to TRBJ1-4; possible D gene TRBD1, 6 bases. This CDR3 has 14 amino acids. V lost 6 bases to trimming and J lost 5 bases, with 13 bases between them. Germline CDR1 is SGHDN and CDR2 is FVKESK. DNA for the CDR3: TGTGCCAGCAGAAGGACAGAGCCGAATGAAAAACTGTTTTTT. Its translation is CASRRTEPNEKLFF. The whole variable domain, remainder taken from reference TRBV14 and TRBJ1-4, is EAGVTQFPSHSVIEKGQTVTLRCDPISGHDNLYWYRRVMGKEIKFLLHFVKESKQDESGMPNNRFLAERTGGTYSTLKVQPAELEDSGVYFCASRRTEPNEKLFFGSGTQLSVL.

This clone came up once. CDR3 bases: TGTGCCAGCGATGATACAGCAGATCGAGAGACCCAGTACTTC. It yields the protein CASDDTADRETQYF. J is TRBJ2-5 and V is TRBV2, with unresolved D. V was cut by 8 bases and J by 4 bases, with 17 bases left in between. Germline CDR1 and CDR2: SNHLY and FYNNEI. CDR3 length: 14 amino acids.

The chain recombines TRBV11-2 with TRBJ2-7; possibly TRBD1 for D (5 bases). Trimming took 5 bases from V and 0 from J, leaving 14 bases between them. Germline CDR1 is SGHAT and CDR2 is FQNNGV. This CDR3 is built from 15 residues. Here the CDR3 DNA reads TGTGCCAGCAGCGTACAGGCGACCGGCTCCTACGAGCAGTACTTC. This translates into CASSVQATGSYEQYF.

The rearrangement joins TRBV19 to TRBJ2-6; D possibly corresponds to TRBD2 (6 bases). Trimming removed 4 bases at V and 3 bases at J, with 10 bases between. Germline CDR1 and CDR2: LNHDA and SQIVND (reference sequence). The CDR3 runs to 15 residues. The chain's CDR3 is CASSTQRVGANVLTF. The CDR3 DNA reads as TGTGCCAGTAGTACCCAGCGGGTTGGGGCCAACGTCCTGACTTTC. The whole variable domain, filled in from reference TRBV19 and TRBJ2-6, reads DGGITQSPKYLFRKEGQNVTLSCEQNLNHDAMYWYRQDPGQGLRLIYYSQIVNDFQKGDIAEGYSVSREKKESFPLTVTSAQKNPTAFYLCASSTQRVGANVLTFGAGSRLTVL.

In this sample, this clone turned up once. In nucleotides, the CDR3 is TGTGCCAGCAGTACCCCTAGCGGGGGGCCGAAGCAGTACTTC. Encoded protein: CASSTPSGGPKQYF. The chain employs TRBV6-5 and TRBJ2-7; TRBD2 matches 11 bases. CDR3 length: 14 amino acids. V lost 5 bases to trimming and J lost 8 bases; unmatched junction nucleotides: 8. Germline CDR1 reads MNHEY; CDR2 reads SVGAGI.

V is TRBV19 and J is TRBJ2-2, with D perhaps TRBD2 (6 bases). The CDR3 totals 13 residues. CDR1 and CDR2 (germline): LNHDA, SQIVND (reference sequence). V was clipped by 9 bases and J by 6 bases, with 14 bases between them. Here the CDR3 reads CASAARGSGELFF. The DNA for the CDR3 is TGTGCCAGCGCGGCGCGGGGTTCCGGGGAGCTGTTTTTT. Together with reference TRBV19 and TRBJ2-2, the CDR3 gives the full variable domain: DGGITQSPKYLFRKEGQNVTLSCEQNLNHDAMYWYRQDPGQGLRLIYYSQIVNDFQKGDIAEGYSVSREKKESFPLTVTSAQKNPTAFYLCASAARGSGELFFGEGSRLTVL.

The chain links TRBV20-1 to TRBJ1-1; D might be TRBD1 (6 bases). The CDR3 is made up of 14 amino acids. CDR1 and CDR2 from the germline V gene are DFQATT and SNEGSKA (reference sequence). V lost 3 bases, J lost 1 base, and 12 bases lay in between. Here the CDR3 DNA reads TGCAGTGCTAGTACTTTGACAGGGAACACTGAAGCTTTCTTT. It specifies CSASTLTGNTEAFF.

For the CDR3, the DNA is TGCGCCAGCAGCTTGACTAGCGTCTACGAGCAGTACTTC. Its protein is CASSLTSVYEQYF. The V call is TRBV5-1, the J call TRBJ2-7; 7 bases match TRBD2. Trimming took 1 base from V and 3 from J; bases not matched to a gene: 1. This CDR3 contains 13 residues. The germline V gene has CDR1 SGHRS and CDR2 YFSETQ. Complete variable domain (other parts from reference TRBV5-1 and TRBJ2-7): KAGVTQTPRYLIKTRGQQVTLSCSPISGHRSVSWYQQTPGQGLQFLFEYFSETQRNKGNFPGRFSGRQFSNSRSEMNVSTLELGDSALYLCASSLTSVYEQYFGPGTRLTVT.

The rearrangement links TRBV12-3 or TRBV12-4 to TRBJ1-1, with D tentatively TRBD1 (5 bases). Trimming cost V 5 bases and J 3 bases, with 10 bases left between them. The CDR3 runs 13 residues. The CDR3 bases are TGTGCCAGCAGTGTGACAGAGGACACTGAAGCTTTCTTT. This codes for CASSVTEDTEAFF.

The V gene is TRBV19, the J gene TRBJ2-7; 11 nucleotides match TRBD1. CDR1 and CDR2 from the germline V gene are LNHDA and SQIVND (reference sequence). The CDR3 length is 15 residues. The J segment lost 2 bases and the V segment lost 7 bases, leaving 7 bases of the junction unmatched. The CDR3 DNA follows: TGTGCCAGTACCCCGGGACAGGGGGTGACCTACGAGCAGTACTTC. Translation: CASTPGQGVTYEQYF.

V and J are TRBV5-1 and TRBJ2-1, with 8 bases identical to TRBD2. After removal of 4 bases from V and 10 bases from J, the junction contained 10 bases not matched to a gene. This CDR3 spans 14 amino acids. Looked up from germline, CDR1 is SGHRS and CDR2 is YFSETQ. The CDR3 DNA is TGCGCCAGCAGCGTGGGGACCGGGACTAGAGAGCAGTTCTTC. Translated, it gives CASSVGTGTREQFF. The full variable domain, rest sourced from reference TRBV5-1 and TRBJ2-1, is KAGVTQTPRYLIKTRGQQVTLSCSPISGHRSVSWYQQTPGQGLQFLFEYFSETQRNKGNFPGRFSGRQFSNSRSEMNVSTLELGDSALYLCASSVGTGTREQFFGPGTRLTVL.

The chain employs TRBV6-5 and TRBJ2-1; 7 positions agree with TRBD1. The CDR3 has 14 amino acids. The germline CDR1 and CDR2 sequences are MNHEY and SVGAGI. V was pared by 6 bases and J by 7 bases, with 9 bases of the junction left unmatched. CDR3: CASSALQGPNEQFF. For the CDR3, the DNA is TGTGCCAGCAGCGCATTACAGGGGCCGAATGAGCAGTTCTTC.

The chain has TRBV4-2 and TRBJ2-7; 10 bases line up with TRBD2. Losses at the gene ends were 0 bases for V and 0 bases for J; bases not matched to a gene: 2. Germline assignment: CDR1 LGHNA and CDR2 YNFKEQ. The CDR3 covers 16 residues. The CDR3, as DNA: TGTGCCAGCAGCCAAGACCCTAGCGGGAGCTCCTACGAGCAGTACTTC. It yields the protein CASSQDPSGSSYEQYF.

V usage is TRBV3-1 (or the pseudogene TRBV3-2) and J usage is TRBJ1-1; no definite D call. This CDR3 spans 12 amino acids. V lost 0 bases to trimming and J lost 8 bases, with 7 bases between them. Germline CDR1 and CDR2: LGHDT and YNNKEL (reference sequence). CDR3 residues: CASSQEYGEAFF. For the CDR3, the DNA is TGTGCCAGCAGCCAAGAATACGGGGAAGCTTTCTTT.